The 18 T cell receptor beta chains below all came from one sample that was sequenced in a study of T cells after yellow fever vaccination. TCRdb reanalysed the 5' RACE reads using MiXCR and keeps one entry per CDR3 protein. Among a few hundred thousand distinct CDR3 sequences listed, about an eighth were seen once. This specimen was CD4+ T cells sorted from PBMCs, taken 15 days after the yellow fever booster vaccination. The receptors come from a man between 18 and 29 years old who received the YFV17D yellow fever vaccine.

This clonotype was observed a few times. The V and J genes are TRBV5-1 and TRBJ2-7; 7 bases agree with TRBD1. The junction had 4 bases not matched to a gene; V was cut back by 4 bases and J by 3 bases. From germline, CDR1 is SGHRS and CDR2 YFSETQ. The length of the CDR3 is 13 residues. CDR3 in DNA: TGCGCCAGCAGCATCTGGGACAGCTACGAGCAGTACTTC. It yields the protein CASSIWDSYEQYF.

This clonotype was picked up a small number of times. The rearrangement joins TRBV2 to TRBJ2-5; tentative D call: TRBD2 (5 bases). The CDR3 has 12 amino acids. CDR1 is SNHLY, CDR2 FYNNEI, per germline. V shed 5 bases and J shed 4 bases, with 8 bases lying between them. Written as DNA, the CDR3 is TGTGCCAGCAGTAAGCTAGCAGAGACCCAGTACTTC. Its translation is CASSKLAETQYF.

The sample holds a few counts of this clonotype. The J gene is TRBJ2-2, the V gene TRBV14, with D perhaps TRBD1 (6 bases). The CDR3 totals 15 residues. V gave up 2 bases and J gave up 3 bases, with 10 bases separating them. CDR1 and CDR2 (germline): SGHDN, FVKESK. The chain's CDR3 is CASSQPGHHTGELFF. The CDR3 nucleotides read TGTGCCAGCAGCCAACCGGGACATCACACCGGGGAGCTGTTTTTT.

This clonotype was seen more than once but under ten times. The chain recombines TRBV6-4 with TRBJ2-3, with 7 bases that match TRBD1. There are 14 residues in the CDR3. J was trimmed by 3 bases and V by 6 bases; bases with no gene match: 6. In germline, CDR1 is MRHNA, CDR2 SNTAGT. The CDR3 region is CASSPGQATDTQYF. The CDR3 nucleotides read TGTGCCAGCAGCCCTGGACAGGCAACAGATACGCAGTATTTT.

This clonotype has only a few counts. This sequence joins TRBV12-3 or TRBV12-4 and TRBJ2-5, with D unclear. With 2 bases removed from V and 1 base from J, the gap between germline ends came to 8 bases. The CDR3 has 14 amino acids. The CDR3, as DNA: TGTGCCAGCAGTTTATTCGGTGCCCAAGAGACCCAGTACTTC. It encodes CASSLFGAQETQYF.

The V call is TRBV6-2 or TRBV6-3, the J call TRBJ2-2; 9 bases line up with TRBD1. The CDR3 is made up of 15 amino acids. CDR1 MNHEY and CDR2 SVGEGT come from the germline V gene. The J segment lost 1 base and the V segment lost 4 bases, leaving 1 base of the junction unmatched. CDR3 amino acids: CASSWDRVNTGELFF. CDR3 nucleotide sequence: TGTGCCAGCAGTTGGGACAGGGTGAACACCGGGGAGCTGTTTTTT.

This clonotype was counted ten times or more. V and J are TRBV7-8 and TRBJ2-5; 15 nucleotides line up with TRBD2. The germline V gene encodes CDR1 SGHVS and CDR2 FQNEAQ. This CDR3 is 16 amino acids long. The V gene end was trimmed by 5 bases and the J gene end by 6 bases; junction bases not matched to a gene: 7. For the CDR3, the DNA is TGTGCCAGCAGCGAACGGACTAGCGGGGGGGCAAAGACCCAGTACTTC. Translating it yields CASSERTSGGAKTQYF.

This clonotype was counted many times. The chain is built from TRBV12-3 or TRBV12-4 and TRBJ2-3, with a weak D call TRBD2 (5 bases). V was shortened by 7 bases and J by 6 bases, with 14 bases between the two germline ends. The CDR3 loop spans 13 amino acids. CDR3 protein: CASKLGRFDTQYF. The DNA of the CDR3 is TGTGCCAGCAAACTAGGGCGGTTTGATACGCAGTATTTT.

This sequence joins TRBV18 and TRBJ2-3; TRBD2 aligns across 12 bases. Germline lookup yields CDR1 KGHSH and CDR2 LQKENI. After removal of 3 bases from V and 5 bases from J, the junction contained 21 bases not matched to a gene. The CDR3 is 21 amino acids. The CDR3 here is CASSPFDRGGPSGGAVDTQYF. CDR3 bases: TGTGCCAGCTCACCGTTCGACAGGGGAGGTCCTAGCGGGGGGGCCGTAGATACGCAGTATTTT.

This clonotype was observed at least ten times. The chain couples TRBV5-1 to TRBJ2-5, with 10 bases aligning to TRBD2. V trimming: 6 bases; J trimming: 3 bases; junction bases outside the gene matches: 5. This CDR3 spans 14 amino acids. Per the germline V gene, CDR1 is SGHRS and CDR2 is YFSETQ. The CDR3 protein is CASKPGLAKETQYF. The CDR3 DNA is TGCGCCAGCAAACCGGGACTAGCGAAAGAGACCCAGTACTTC.

This clonotype occurred many times. The V gene is TRBV2, the J gene TRBJ1-2; possible D gene TRBD1, 6 bases. Germline V gene sequence: CDR1 SNHLY, CDR2 FYNNEI. Trimming took 5 bases from V and 0 from J, leaving 16 bases between them. The length of the CDR3 is 16 residues. The CDR3 DNA sequence: TGTGCCAGCAGTCGGGAGGGGGATTTCGCTAACTATGGCTACACCTTC. It translates to CASSREGDFANYGYTF. The variable domain in full, with the rest retrieved from reference TRBV2 and TRBJ1-2, is EPEVTQTPSHQVTQMGQEVILRCVPISNHLYFYWYRQILGQKVEFLVSFYNNEISEKSEIFDDQFSVERPDGSNFTLKIRSTKLEDSAMYFCASSREGDFANYGYTFGSGTRLTVV.

This chain connects TRBV10-3 to TRBJ2-2; 8 bases line up with TRBD1. Germline loops: CDR1 ENHRY, CDR2 SYGVKD. Germline trimming cut 6 bases from V and 5 bases from J; bases unmatched to any gene: 8. The CDR3 length is 15 residues. The CDR3 DNA follows: TGTGCCATCAGGAGGGGAGGACAGGGAACCGGGGAGCTGTTTTTT. Translating gives CAIRRGGQGTGELFF.

The sample holds a few counts of this clonotype. This sequence joins TRBV24-1 and TRBJ1-1; D gene ambiguous. This CDR3 has 14 residues. The V gene lost 1 base and the J gene lost 7 bases, with 12 bases spanning the gap. Per germline, CDR1 KGHDR and CDR2 SFDVKD. The CDR3 reads CATSDLRDLNEAFF. CDR3 sequence (DNA): TGTGCCACCAGTGATTTACGCGACCTCAATGAAGCTTTCTTT.

The CDR3 loop reads CSARDSLYGYTF. The CDR3 DNA sequence: TGCAGTGCTCGGGACAGCCTCTATGGCTACACCTTC. The chain uses TRBV20-1 and TRBJ1-2, with 7 positions matching TRBD1. The trim removed 5 bases at V and 4 bases at J, leaving 4 bases unmatched. Germline V gene lookup returns CDR1 DFQATT and CDR2 SNEGSKA (reference sequence). CDR3 length equals 12 residues.

This clonotype was seen repeatedly, ten times or more. J is TRBJ2-2 and V is TRBV24-1; D gene unclear. The V gene lost 3 bases and the J gene lost 7 bases, with 11 bases spanning the gap. The CDR3 has 14 residues. CDR1 KGHDR and CDR2 SFDVKD come from the germline V gene. The CDR3 nucleotides are TGTGCCACCAGTGATATCCAGGTTCACGGGGAGCTGTTTTTT. This sequence encodes CATSDIQVHGELFF.

The rearrangement uses TRBV5-1 and TRBJ2-7; D might be TRBD1 (6 bases). CDR1 and CDR2 from the germline V gene are SGHRS and YFSETQ. This CDR3 has 13 residues. Trimming cost V 0 bases and J 4 bases, with 8 bases left between them. CDR3 residues: CASSLAGQYEQYF. The DNA for the CDR3 is TGCGCCAGCAGCTTGGCCGGACAGTACGAGCAGTACTTC. The complete variable domain, with remaining parts taken from reference TRBV5-1 and TRBJ2-7, reads KAGVTQTPRYLIKTRGQQVTLSCSPISGHRSVSWYQQTPGQGLQFLFEYFSETQRNKGNFPGRFSGRQFSNSRSEMNVSTLELGDSALYLCASSLAGQYEQYFGPGTRLTVT.

The table lists this clonotype with a few counts. This rearrangement joins TRBV4-2 to TRBJ2-5, with 8 bases fitting TRBD2. Trimming cost V 0 bases and J 5 bases; bases outside gene matches: 14. The germline V gene has CDR1 LGHNA and CDR2 YNFKEQ. There are 18 residues in the CDR3. The CDR3 spells CASSQDRTGGAGIETQYF. Written as DNA, the CDR3 is TGTGCCAGCAGCCAAGATAGGACCGGGGGGGCCGGGATTGAGACCCAGTACTTC.

This chain connects TRBV27 to TRBJ1-2; a weak D match, TRBD1 (5 bases). The germline V and J ends were trimmed by 2 bases and 4 bases, with 14 bases remaining between them. The CDR3 consists of 15 residues. CDR1 is MNHEY, CDR2 SMNVEV, per germline (reference sequence). This chain's CDR3 is CASSLAARDSYGYTF. The DNA of the CDR3 is TGTGCCAGCAGTTTAGCCGCCAGGGATTCCTATGGCTACACCTTC.